This T cell receptor beta chain was sequenced during a study of blood T cell repertoires in COVID-19. This clone has only a few counts. V lost 2 bases, J lost 1 base, and 10 bases lay in between. From germline, CDR1 is SGHRS and CDR2 YFSETQ. This CDR3 is built from 15 residues. The repertoire was sequenced with immunoSEQ multiplex PCR; TCRdb's copy has only in-frame clones and lacks some. The table shows about 61,000 clones, with 85% to 90% occurring only once. The receptor's source is a woman between 45 and 65 years old with active or convalescent COVID-19. Sequenced input: peripheral blood. The chain couples TRBV5-1 to TRBJ1-3; D may be TRBD1 (6 bases). CDR3 nucleotide sequence: TGCGCCAGCAGCTTCCAAACAGGGTCTGGAAACACCATATATTTT. Translation gives CASSFQTGSGNTIYF.